Described below is a single T cell receptor (beta chain) sequence and its context. The data originate from a study of T cell changes during pregnancy in multiple sclerosis. Germline CDR1 reads KGHSH; CDR2 reads LQKENI. The length of the CDR3 is 13 residues. The germline V and J ends were trimmed by 3 bases and 0 bases, with 6 bases remaining between them. Assay: immunoSEQ multiplex PCR; the TCRdb copy retains only in-frame clones and omits some. The sample shows about 120,000 clones, under 95% of them seen only once. The source was peripheral blood, collected before pregnancy. This clonotype was sampled from a female donor with multiple sclerosis, enrolled in a pregnancy study. The chain has TRBV18 and TRBJ2-7; no reliable D call. CDR3 sequence reads: CASSPASSYEQYF. The CDR3 DNA sequence: TGTGCCAGCTCACCGGCCAGCTCCTACGAGCAGTACTTC.